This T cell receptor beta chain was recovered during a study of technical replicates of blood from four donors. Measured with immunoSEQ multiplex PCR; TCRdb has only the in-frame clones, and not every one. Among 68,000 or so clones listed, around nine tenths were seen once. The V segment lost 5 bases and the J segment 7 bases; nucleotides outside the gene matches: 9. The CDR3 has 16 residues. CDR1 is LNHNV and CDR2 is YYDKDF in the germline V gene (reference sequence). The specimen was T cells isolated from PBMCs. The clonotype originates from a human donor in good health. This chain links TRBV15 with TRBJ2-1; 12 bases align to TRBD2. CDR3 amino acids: CATSLFPGTSGNEQFF. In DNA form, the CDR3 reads TGTGCCACCAGCTTATTCCCCGGGACTAGCGGGAATGAGCAGTTCTTC.